The clone carrying this T cell receptor beta chain was picked up many times. The sample comes from a study of human T cells and chemical hapten exposure. CDR3 length: 15 residues. The germline V gene encodes CDR1 LNHDA and CDR2 SQIVND (reference sequence). V trimming: 6 bases; J trimming: 0 bases; junction bases outside the gene matches: 5. TCRdb fed the RACE reads into MiXCR, producing one record per CDR3 protein. The data show 45,000 to 60,000 distinct CDR3 sequences, with over 7.5% seen just once and less than 15% held by the top ten. Specified time point: patch test 1, 2 weeks after DPC sensitization. Treatment defined: therapeutic diphenylcyclopropenone sensitization with weekly scalp DPC.

The sequence was obtained from a woman aged 40 to 50 with alopecia areata. Some clones in this sample may be carry-over from other donors' samples. V gene TRBV19 combines with J gene TRBJ1-5, with 7 bases fitting TRBD1. This sample comprised whole blood, obtained in connection with sensitization to the hapten diphenylcyclopropenone (DPC). The CDR3 spells CASSLGQVSNQPQHF. As DNA, the CDR3 is TGTGCCAGTAGCCTAGGACAGGTTAGCAATCAGCCCCAGCATTTT. The full variable domain, in which reference TRBV19 and TRBJ1-5 provide the parts outside the CDR3, is DGGITQSPKYLFRKEGQNVTLSCEQNLNHDAMYWYRQDPGQGLRLIYYSQIVNDFQKGDIAEGYSVSREKKESFPLTVTSAQKNPTAFYLCASSLGQVSNQPQHFGDGTRLSIL.